Described below is a single TCR beta chain sequence and its context. The antigen is unknown. Sampling consisted of one heparinised blood draw per donor, averaging approximately 120 mL. Sorted cells reached over 95% purity in every population. CDR1 and CDR2 (germline): KGHSH, LQKENI. The J segment lost 6 bases and the V segment lost 3 bases, leaving 9 bases of the junction unmatched. The CDR3 consists of 16 residues. These data belong to a study of beta chain features in type 1 diabetes. General study results and limits: Patients showed naive, central memory and Treg TCRB repertoires that appeared more similar than those of healthy donors. The study found moderately but significantly shorter TCRB CDR3s in all four CD4+ subsets of Type 1 diabetes patients.

Every bit of the isolated RNA underwent reverse transcription, so sequencing read expressed TCRB transcripts. Here immunoSEQ multiplex PCR was the method, and the copy in TCRdb shows in-frame clones only, minus some. The data show around 180,000 clones, with approximately 8% seen just once and about 1% held by the top ten. Sequencing was done on a sample of central memory CD4+ T cells from blood. This TCR was sampled from a woman aged 40-49 years with type 1 diabetes. This sequence joins TRBV18 and TRBJ2-1, with 9 bases identical to TRBD2. The CDR3 is CASSPLGRGGFNEQFF. The CDR3 region has the DNA TGTGCCAGCTCACCGCTTGGGCGGGGGGGTTTCAATGAGCAGTTCTTC.